The sequence of this T cell receptor (beta chain) was determined in a study of vaccination and CD4 T cells after COVID-19. Looking at the study overall: Median time from second vaccine dose to sampling was roughly 76 days (14 to 241).

V shed 4 bases and J shed 0 bases, with 24 bases lying between them. Germline CDR1 and CDR2: MNHEY and SVGAGI. The CDR3 has 19 amino acids. Time point meaning: late sampling 161 to 241 days after vaccination in three convalescent patients. Recorded positive PCR dates fall between March and December 2020, preceding US Alpha, Beta and Delta variants. Each CDR3 protein is one row after TCRdb ran MiXCR on the PCR reads. The sample has 25,000 to 35,000 distinct CDR3 sequences, almost 50% seen once. The genes are TRBV6-5 and TRBJ1-2; D possibly corresponds to TRBD1 (5 bases). The specimen comprised CD4+ T cells from blood, sampled about 7 months after SARS-CoV-2 vaccination. This TCR came from a human donor who had recovered from COVID-19. The CDR3 sequence is CASSSERAGTALANYGYTF. Here the CDR3 DNA reads TGTGCCAGCAGTTCAGAGAGAGCCGGGACCGCGTTAGCTAACTATGGCTACACCTTC.